Below, 15 T cell receptor beta chains from the same sample are listed, as sequenced in a study of blood T cell repertoires in COVID-19 (dated by TCRdb to 2018 to 2021). Library generation was performed with the immunoSEQ multiplex PCR assay. TCRdb holds this immuneACCESS table with in-frame rearrangements only. Some clones are missing; in checked studies, unresolved V genes explain under half, and the rest has no known cause. In this sample the table shows 35,000 to 45,000 clones, about 85% of which occur a single time. The top ten clonotypes cover 13% of the sample. Sequenced input: peripheral blood. The receptors here all came from a woman in her 70s in a cohort sampled during active COVID-19.

CDR3 sequence reads: CASRLSGNTIYF. DNA for the CDR3: TGTGCCAGTAGACTATCTGGAAACACCATATATTTT. The chain combines TRBV19 with TRBJ1-3, with D hard to call. The length of the CDR3 is 12 residues. V lost 6 bases to trimming and J lost 1 base, with 4 bases between them. The germline V gene has CDR1 LNHDA and CDR2 SQIVND (reference sequence).

This clone was picked up one time. This chain connects TRBV2 to TRBJ1-1; D remains unclear. Trimming took 4 bases from V and 4 from J, leaving 10 bases between them. Germline values: CDR1 SNHLY, CDR2 FYNNEI. The CDR3 extends over 13 amino acids. CDR3 bases: TGTGCCAGCAGTGGAGGGTTGGGCACTGAAGCTTTCTTT. Amino acid sequence: CASSGGLGTEAFF.

The chain recombines TRBV11-3 with TRBJ2-1; D uncertain. With 2 bases removed from V and 6 bases from J, the gap between germline ends came to 8 bases. This CDR3 region has 13 residues. Germline assignment: CDR1 SGHNT and CDR2 YENEEA. The CDR3 nucleotides read TGTGCCAGCAGCTTACCCGGTGTCAATGAGCAGTTCTTC. Protein sequence: CASSLPGVNEQFF.

A few counts support this clone. V is TRBV28 and J is TRBJ2-7; D is perhaps TRBD2 (6 bases). Germline values: CDR1 MDHEN, CDR2 SYDVKM. The CDR3 loop spans 15 amino acids. The V end lost 7 bases, the J end lost 2 bases, and 18 bases lay between the germline ends. The CDR3 sequence: CASTVGLQATYEQYF. The DNA of the CDR3 is TGTGCCAGCACCGTGGGACTCCAGGCGACCTACGAGCAGTACTTC.

This clone was seen a handful of times. This chain links TRBV4-1 with TRBJ2-1, with 9 bases matching TRBD2. The CDR3 covers 17 residues. Germline CDR1 is MGHRA and CDR2 is YSYEKL. The ends lost 3 bases at V and 6 bases at J; junction bases unmatched: 12. CDR3 sequence reads: CASSHGLAPSGVNEQFF. DNA for the CDR3: TGCGCCAGCAGCCATGGACTAGCGCCTTCGGGGGTCAATGAGCAGTTCTTC.

The chain uses TRBV28 and TRBJ1-2, with 7 nucleotides matching TRBD1. This CDR3 is built from 15 residues. The germline V gene encodes CDR1 MDHEN and CDR2 SYDVKM. J was trimmed by 4 bases and V by 8 bases; bases with no gene match: 13. The CDR3 sequence is CASLGAEGARYGYTF. The CDR3 nucleotides read TGTGCCAGCCTCGGAGCGGAGGGGGCTCGCTATGGCTACACCTTC.

The V gene is TRBV5-1, the J gene TRBJ2-1; D gene uncertain. Trimming took 3 bases from V and 10 from J, leaving 8 bases between them. This CDR3 spans 11 amino acids. Germline values: CDR1 SGHRS, CDR2 YFSETQ. The CDR3 reads CASSSQAEQFF. The DNA of the CDR3 is TGCGCCAGCAGCTCCCAAGCAGAGCAGTTCTTC. Filled out from reference TRBV5-1 and TRBJ2-1, the complete variable domain reads KAGVTQTPRYLIKTRGQQVTLSCSPISGHRSVSWYQQTPGQGLQFLFEYFSETQRNKGNFPGRFSGRQFSNSRSEMNVSTLELGDSALYLCASSSQAEQFFGPGTRLTVL.

The V and J genes are TRBV19 and TRBJ1-6; D gene ambiguous. Germline-derived CDR1 and CDR2 are LNHDA and SQIVND (reference sequence). Trimming took 3 bases from V and 7 from J, leaving 4 bases between them. This CDR3 has 12 residues. CDR3 amino acids: CASSIRNSPLHF. In DNA form, the CDR3 reads TGTGCCAGTAGTATCAGGAATTCACCCCTCCACTTT.

A single count supports this clone. The gene calls are TRBV9 and TRBJ2-3; a weak D match, TRBD1 (6 bases). With 1 base removed from V and 6 bases from J, the gap between germline ends came to 18 bases. CDR3 length: 16 residues. The V gene's germline CDR1 is SGDLS and CDR2 YYNGEE. In DNA form, the CDR3 reads TGTGCCAGCAGCGTATGGCTAGGGGGATCGGAGGATACGCAGTATTTT. It specifies CASSVWLGGSEDTQYF. The full variable domain, in which reference TRBV9 and TRBJ2-3 provide the parts outside the CDR3, is DSGVTQTPKHLITATGQRVTLRCSPRSGDLSVYWYQQSLDQGLQFLIQYYNGEERAKGNILERFSAQQFPDLHSELNLSSLELGDSALYFCASSVWLGGSEDTQYFGPGTRLTVL.

The CDR3 DNA follows: TGTGCCAGCAGTCGACACTCCCAAGAGACCCAGTACTTC. Amino acids: CASSRHSQETQYF. This chain joins TRBV6-2 or TRBV6-3 and TRBJ2-5, with no clear D. The germline CDR1 and CDR2 sequences are MNHEY and SVGEGT. Trimming took 5 bases from V and 1 from J, leaving 8 bases between them. The CDR3 runs 13 residues.

V and J are TRBV2 and TRBJ1-5; maybe TRBD1 (6 bases). The CDR3 covers 15 residues. CDR1 and CDR2 (germline): SNHLY, FYNNEI. V dropped 8 bases and J dropped 3 bases, with 17 bases sitting between them. The chain's CDR3 is CASGEGGLVNQPQHF. Written as DNA, the CDR3 is TGTGCCAGCGGGGAGGGGGGGTTAGTCAATCAGCCCCAGCATTTT.

The chain links TRBV2 to TRBJ1-4, with D possibly TRBD1 on 5 matching bases. This CDR3 contains 13 residues. Trimming pared 3 bases from V and 7 bases from J, leaving 9 bases between. The germline CDR1 and CDR2 sequences are SNHLY and FYNNEI. CDR3 amino acids: CASSDTGGEKLFF. The CDR3 DNA reads TGTGCCAGCAGTGATACGGGGGGTGAAAAACTGTTTTTT.

The chain is built from TRBV6-5 and TRBJ1-1, with a possible D match to TRBD1 (5 bases). V lost 4 bases to trimming and J lost 0 bases, with 9 bases between them. This CDR3 spans 14 amino acids. The germline gives CDR1 MNHEY, CDR2 SVGAGI. Here the CDR3 reads CASSSRGVNTEAFF. The CDR3 DNA sequence: TGTGCCAGCAGTTCTCGGGGGGTGAACACTGAAGCTTTCTTT.

The J gene is TRBJ2-3, the V gene TRBV19, with D possibly matching TRBD1 (5 bases). The V end was cut by 1 base, the J end by 3 bases, with 8 bases between. This CDR3 spans 14 amino acids. CDR1 is LNHDA and CDR2 is SQIVND in the germline V gene (reference sequence). CDR3 in DNA: TGTGCCAGTAGTATAGCCCCAGGGACAGATACGCAGTATTTT. Protein: CASSIAPGTDTQYF.

This chain links TRBV9 with TRBJ2-5, with TRBD1 matching over 8 bases. V dropped 3 bases and J dropped 5; count of bases not matched to a gene: 9. Germline CDR1 SGDLS, CDR2 YYNGEE. The CDR3 sequence is 15 residues long. In DNA, the CDR3 is TGTGCCAGCAGCGCCATCGGACAGGGCGGGGAGACCCAGTACTTC. It specifies CASSAIGQGGETQYF.